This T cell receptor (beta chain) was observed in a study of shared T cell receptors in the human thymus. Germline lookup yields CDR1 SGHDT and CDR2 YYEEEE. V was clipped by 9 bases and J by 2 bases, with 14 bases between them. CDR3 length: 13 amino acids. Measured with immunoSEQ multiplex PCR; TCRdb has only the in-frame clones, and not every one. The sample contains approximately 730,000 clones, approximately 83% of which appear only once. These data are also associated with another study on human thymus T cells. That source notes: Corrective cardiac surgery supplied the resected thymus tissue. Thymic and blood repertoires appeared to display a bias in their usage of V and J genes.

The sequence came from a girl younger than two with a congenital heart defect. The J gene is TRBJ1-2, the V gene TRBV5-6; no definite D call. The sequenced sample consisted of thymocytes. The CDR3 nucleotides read TGTGCCACCACTTTTTTCGGGAACTATGGCTACACCTTC. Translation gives CATTFFGNYGYTF.